Presented here are 8 T cell receptor beta chains from one specimen sequenced in a study of cytomegalovirus exposure and HLA in healthy donors. Primers included in the PCR were 60 Vbeta and 13 Jbeta primers. Sequenced by immunoSEQ multiplex PCR; TCRdb stores in-frame clones only, minus some. The data hold some 150,000 clones, with approximately 80% observed a single time. The sample was PBMCs. The origin of the receptors is a man younger than 40 in good health and CMV-seronegative.

With respect to this clone: In this CDR3 the conserved last residue, phenylalanine or tryptophan, is missing, so a read error is likely. V usage is TRBV7-9 and J usage is TRBJ2-7, with D possibly matching TRBD1 (5 bases). The CDR3 sequence is 15 residues long. The V gene's germline CDR1 is SEHNR and CDR2 FQNEAQ (reference sequence). Trimming stripped 0 bases from V and 0 bases from J, with 9 bases between. The CDR3 spells CASSLALDISYEQYL. The CDR3 DNA reads TGTGCCAGCAGCTTAGCTTTGGACATCTCCTACGAGCAGTACCTC.

The V call is TRBV5-6, the J call TRBJ1-2, with D unclear. This CDR3 is 16 amino acids long. V lost 2 bases and J 4 bases, leaving 18 bases between the germline ends. The germline gives CDR1 SGHDT, CDR2 YYEEEE. CDR3 DNA: TGTGCCAGCAGCTTACCCCTTGCGGCTGGCTTCTATGGCTACACCTTC. Protein: CASSLPLAAGFYGYTF.

The chain combines TRBV27 with TRBJ2-7; a possible D gene is TRBD2 (6 bases). The CDR3 is made up of 15 amino acids. Looked up from germline, CDR1 is MNHEY and CDR2 is SMNVEV (reference sequence). V gave up 6 bases and J gave up 7 bases, with 22 bases separating them. CDR3 coding DNA: TGTGCCAGCAGCCCGACTACCTCCGTTCGGGGGGAGCAGTACTTC. Residues: CASSPTTSVRGEQYF.

For this clone: Other DNA sequences within the sample encode an identical CDR3. This sequence joins TRBV9 and TRBJ1-1, with unresolved D. Per germline, CDR1 SGDLS and CDR2 YYNGEE. This CDR3 has 14 amino acids. V was trimmed by 0 bases and J by 4 bases, leaving 10 bases between them. The CDR3 DNA is TGTGCCAGCAGCGTAGGCGGGGTGGGCACTGAAGCTTTCTTT. Amino acid sequence: CASSVGGVGTEAFF.

The rearrangement uses TRBV19 and TRBJ2-2, with D uncertain. The V gene's germline CDR1 is LNHDA and CDR2 SQIVND (reference sequence). Between the trimmed V and J ends, which lost 3 bases and 6 bases, there was a span of 5 bases. The CDR3 loop spans 12 amino acids. The CDR3 loop is CASSMASGELFF. The CDR3 DNA reads as TGTGCCAGTAGTATGGCTTCCGGGGAGCTGTTTTTT.

CDR3 amino acids: CASSDPTGDITDTQYF. The CDR3 DNA reads as TGCGCCAGCAGTGACCCGACAGGCGATATTACAGATACGCAGTATTTT. The chain combines TRBV10-1 with TRBJ2-3; tentative D call: TRBD1 (6 bases). Trimming pared 3 bases from V and 3 bases from J, leaving 16 bases between. The V gene's germline CDR1 is WNHNN and CDR2 SYGVQD (reference sequence). The CDR3 runs 16 residues.

CDR3 protein: CASSLGPPGGRNTIYF. CDR3 nucleotide sequence: TGTGCCAGCAGCTTAGGTCCCCCTGGGGGCAGAAACACCATATATTTT. The V call is TRBV7-6, the J call TRBJ1-3; D perhaps matches TRBD1 (6 bases). V shed 1 base and J shed 5 bases, with 15 bases lying between them. Germline assignment: CDR1 SGHVS and CDR2 FNYEAQ. The CDR3 is made up of 16 amino acids.

The chain couples TRBV28 to TRBJ1-4; D remains unclear. Germline V gene sequence: CDR1 MDHEN, CDR2 SYDVKM. The CDR3 spans 17 residues. Trimming took off 6 bases at V and 3 bases at J, with 20 bases between the two ends. CDR3 amino acids: CASSSPLPVVPNEKLFF. The CDR3 nucleotides read TGTGCCAGCAGCTCCCCCCTCCCAGTTGTCCCTAATGAAAAACTGTTTTTT.